This is a list of T cell receptor beta chains from one sample in a study of cytomegalovirus exposure and HLA in healthy donors. Here immunoSEQ multiplex PCR was the method, and the copy in TCRdb shows in-frame clones only, minus some. The table records roughly 100,000 clones, about 80% of them present only once. Sequenced: PBMCs. Every receptor here comes from a man between 60 and 75 years old in good health and CMV-seropositive. The CDR3 runs from the conserved cysteine through the conserved F or W. The D gene is left open where the match is weak. Clone sizes are given selectively: once, few, many, or a class where the clone is expanded.

>TRBV7-9|.|.|TRBJ1-1
CASSGSSGQRTEAFF
TGTGCCAGCAGCGGTAGCAGCGGGCAGAGGACTGAAGCTTTCTTT
>TRBV6-4|.|.|TRBJ1-5
CASSASSLGNQPQHF
TGTGCCAGCAGTGCGAGTTCCCTAGGCAATCAGCCCCAGCATTTT
>TRBV2|TRBD2|.|TRBJ2-3
CASRAGAGTDTQYF
TGTGCCAGCAGAGCGGGGGCGGGGACAGATACGCAGTATTTT
>TRBV7-2|.|once|TRBJ2-5
CASSPDLKETQYF
TGTGCCAGCAGCCCCGACTTGAAGGAGACCCAGTACTTC
>TRBV27|.|.|TRBJ1-5
CAPRRGPHRPQHF
TGTGCCCCCAGGAGGGGACCACATAGACCCCAGCATTTT
>TRBV6-5|TRBD1|.|TRBJ2-7
CASGTYGQGPYEQYF
TGTGCCAGCGGGACTTATGGACAGGGTCCCTACGAGCAGTACTTC
>TRBV5-8|TRBD1|.|TRBJ2-3
CASSGQGADTQYF
TGTGCCAGCAGTGGACAGGGGGCAGATACGCAGTATTTT
>TRBV19|.|.|TRBJ1-1
CASSIGGRARAEAFF
TGTGCCAGTAGTATAGGAGGCAGGGCGAGAGCTGAAGCTTTCTTT
>TRBV19|.|.|TRBJ1-5
CASSMPGAGDSNQPQHF
TGTGCCAGTAGTATGCCAGGGGCGGGAGATAGCAATCAGCCCCAGCATTTT
>TRBV27|.|.|TRBJ1-4
CASSGGRGRLFF
TGTGCCAGCTCGGGGGGTAGGGGAAGACTGTTTTTT
>TRBV7-9|.|once|TRBJ2-7
CASSLSLTYEQYF
TGTGCCAGCAGCTTATCGTTAACCTACGAGCAGTACTTC
>TRBV5-1|.|.|TRBJ2-1
CASSLGLLQGNEQFF
TGCGCCAGCAGCCTGGGACTCCTTCAGGGGAATGAGCAGTTCTTC
>TRBV6-1|.|few|TRBJ1-2
CASSLDSLGGYTF
TGTGCCAGCAGTTTGGACAGCCTCGGGGGCTACACCTTC
>TRBV5-6|TRBD1|.|TRBJ1-1
CASSRDRANTEAFF
TGTGCCAGCAGCCGGGACAGAGCAAACACTGAAGCTTTCTTT
>TRBV9|TRBD2|.|TRBJ2-1
CASHKGGAGGYNEQFF
TGTGCCAGCCATAAGGGAGGGGCGGGGGGTTACAATGAGCAGTTCTTC
>TRBV6-5|.|few|TRBJ2-1
CASSDTGYDDEQFF
TGTGCCAGCAGTGACACGGGGTACGATGATGAGCAGTTCTTC
>TRBV5-4|.|once|TRBJ2-5
CASSLGAGDETQYF
TGTGCCAGCAGCTTGGGGGCAGGGGACGAGACCCAGTACTTC
>TRBV7-2|TRBD1|.|TRBJ1-5
CASSTWTGASQPQHF
TGTGCCAGCAGCACCTGGACAGGGGCCAGCCAGCCCCAGCATTTT
>TRBV5-6|TRBD1|once|TRBJ1-6
CASSLGRGLLSSYNSPLHF
TGTGCCAGCAGCTTGGGCAGGGGGCTTCTAAGCTCCTATAATTCACCCCTCCACTTT
>TRBV5-1|TRBD2|.|TRBJ2-2
CASSLPGLAANTGELFF
TGCGCCAGCAGCTTGCCGGGACTAGCGGCGAACACCGGGGAGCTGTTTTTT
>TRBV27|TRBD2|.|TRBJ2-1
CASSFFRLAGVRYNEQFF
TGTGCCAGCAGTTTTTTCAGACTAGCGGGGGTTCGTTACAATGAGCAGTTCTTC
>TRBV28|.|few|TRBJ2-4
CASSSWRGKNIQYF
TGTGCCAGCAGTTCGTGGAGAGGCAAAAACATTCAGTACTTC
>TRBV12-5|TRBD1|.|TRBJ2-7
CASAPTGVAKYEQYF
TGTGCTAGTGCCCCTACAGGGGTTGCCAAATACGAGCAGTACTTC
>TRBV19|.|.|TRBJ1-2
CASSIFPGEVGNYGYTF
TGTGCCAGTAGTATCTTCCCAGGGGAAGTTGGTAACTATGGCTACACCTTC
>TRBV18|.|.|TRBJ2-2
CASSPGAQARGGELFF
TGTGCCAGCTCACCAGGAGCCCAGGCCCGGGGCGGGGAGCTGTTTTTT
>TRBV20-1|.|once|TRBJ2-7
CSARDNNEQYF
TGCAGTGCTAGAGACAACAACGAGCAGTACTTC
>TRBV5-1|TRBD1|.|TRBJ1-5
CASSLGGDSAYQPQHF
TGCGCCAGCAGCTTGGGCGGGGACAGTGCTTATCAGCCCCAGCATTTT
>TRBV11-2|.|.|TRBJ1-2
CASSIKTGTLGGYTF
TGTGCCAGCAGCATAAAGACAGGAACCTTGGGGGGCTACACCTTC
>TRBV9|TRBD1|.|TRBJ2-7
CASSVTGTAASYEQYF
TGTGCCAGCAGCGTAACAGGGACAGCTGCCTCCTACGAGCAGTACTTC
>TRBV18|.|.|TRBJ1-1
CASSPGGEAFF
TGTGCCAGCTCACCAGGGGGGGAAGCTTTCTTT
>TRBV19|TRBD1|.|TRBJ1-1
CASSSYRGPPEAFF
TGTGCCAGTAGTAGCTACAGGGGCCCGCCTGAAGCTTTCTTT
>TRBV7-2|TRBD2|.|TRBJ2-3
CASSLLQRGGGTQYF
TGTGCCAGCAGCTTATTACAACGGGGGGGCGGAACGCAGTATTTT